These T cell receptor beta chains were read from a single sample in a study of identical twins. TCRdb redid the calling of the 5' RACE reads with MiXCR, one entry per CDR3 protein. Of 690,000 or so distinct CDR3 sequences in the sample, over 8.5% were seen once. The same specimen was also included in a second study, on yellow fever vaccine responses in identical twins.

Sequencing used PBMCs. The receptors come from a woman in her late teens or twenties in good health. CDR3s include the opening cysteine and the closing phenylalanine or tryptophan. Fields, in order: D gene, J gene, clone size, V gene, CDR3 protein, CDR3 DNA. D genes are given only for firm matches. A row's size may be missing; if present it is once, few, many or a size class.

TRBD1 TRBJ2-3 . TRBV12-3/TRBV12-4 CASSLYRGSTQYF TGTGCCAGCAGTTTATACAGGGGTTCTACGCAGTATTTT
TRBD1 TRBJ2-7 . TRBV10-3 CAISRHRDRDLYEQYF TGTGCCATCAGCCGCCACCGGGACAGGGATCTCTACGAGCAGTACTTC
. TRBJ2-1 . TRBV9 CASTSDLNNEQFF TGTGCCAGCACTTCTGACCTAAACAATGAGCAGTTCTTC
TRBD1 TRBJ2-7 many TRBV29-1 CSAPGQSTYEQYF TGCAGCGCCCCGGGACAGAGTACCTACGAGCAGTACTTC
TRBD2 TRBJ2-7 few TRBV7-9 CASSGSLDYEQYF TGTGCCTCCAGCGGGAGCCTTGACTACGAGCAGTACTTC
TRBD2 TRBJ2-2 many TRBV3-1 CASSGDPSGTGELFF TGTGCCAGCAGCGGGGACCCTAGCGGGACCGGGGAGCTGTTTTTT
. TRBJ2-1 many TRBV7-9 CASSFMGGNEQFF TGTGCCAGCAGTTTTATGGGGGGCAATGAGCAGTTCTTC
. TRBJ2-5 . TRBV30 CAWGFQETQYF TGTGCCTGGGGTTTCCAAGAGACCCAGTACTTC
. TRBJ2-7 few TRBV5-1 CASSFRQSGEQYF TGCGCCAGCAGCTTTCGGCAGTCGGGAGAGCAGTACTTC
TRBD1 TRBJ2-3 . TRBV29-1 CSAYPGQGTDTQYF TGCAGCGCTTACCCAGGACAGGGCACAGATACGCAGTATTTT
TRBD2 TRBJ2-1 . TRBV28 CASSSWAGGDYNEQFF TGTGCCAGCAGCTCTTGGGCGGGGGGAGACTACAATGAGCAGTTCTTC
. TRBJ2-5 . TRBV15 CATSGPGGAEETQYF TGTGCCACCAGCGGACCTGGGGGAGCGGAAGAGACCCAGTACTTC
. TRBJ2-3 few TRBV15 CATSRKRGVSSTDTQYF TGTGCCACCAGCAGAAAAAGGGGCGTATCTAGCACAGATACGCAGTATTTT
TRBD1 TRBJ1-1 few TRBV4-3 CASSQSGQGVAEAFF TGCGCCAGCAGCCAATCAGGACAGGGTGTAGCTGAAGCTTTCTTT
. TRBJ2-2 few TRBV11-1 CATPAPKANTGELFF TGTGCCACTCCAGCCCCTAAGGCCAACACCGGGGAGCTGTTTTTT
. TRBJ2-5 few TRBV28 CASSDPLRQNQETQYF TGTGCCAGCAGCGACCCTCTGAGACAGAACCAAGAGACCCAGTACTTC
. TRBJ1-5 . TRBV28 CASSLPADSQFSNQPQHF TGTGCCAGCAGTTTACCGGCAGACAGCCAATTTAGCAATCAGCCCCAGCATTTT
. TRBJ2-1 many TRBV12-3/TRBV12-4 CASSFQGSSYNEQFF TGTGCCAGCAGTTTTCAGGGGAGCTCCTACAATGAGCAGTTCTTC
. TRBJ1-6 . TRBV2 CASSETEWNSPLHF TGTGCCAGCAGTGAAACTGAGTGGAATTCACCCCTCCACTTT
TRBD2 TRBJ2-7 few TRBV27 CASSLSSAGLAGYEQYF TGTGCCAGCAGTTTAAGTTCCGCGGGACTAGCGGGCTACGAGCAGTACTTC
. TRBJ2-5 . TRBV29-1 CSVPSGETQYF TGCAGCGTTCCGAGCGGAGAGACCCAGTACTTC
. TRBJ2-1 many TRBV20-1 CSARVGINEQFF TGCAGTGCTAGAGTGGGCATCAATGAGCAGTTCTTC
. TRBJ2-1 . TRBV6-2/TRBV6-3 CASSYALWEQFF TGTGCCAGCAGTTACGCTTTATGGGAGCAGTTCTTC
TRBD1 TRBJ2-1 many TRBV4-2 CASSQKGASWGSEQFF TGTGCCAGCAGCCAAAAGGGGGCTAGCTGGGGAAGTGAGCAGTTCTTC
TRBD1 TRBJ1-5 many TRBV3-1 CASSHGQGNQPQHF TGTGCCAGCAGCCATGGACAGGGCAATCAGCCCCAGCATTTT
TRBD2 TRBJ2-1 few TRBV5-1 CASSLVAGDARGQFF TGCGCCAGCAGCTTGGTAGCGGGAGACGCCCGGGGGCAGTTCTTC